This TCR beta chain was observed in a study of blood T cells in healthy people across ages. General study points: Those diversity estimates obtained from one million T cells were thought to be underestimates. Donors of long life had a larger count of naive CD4+ cells and greater diversity than aged donors.

J was trimmed by 3 bases and V by 0 bases; bases with no gene match: 7. The CDR3 extends over 16 amino acids. CDR1 is DFQATT, CDR2 SNEGSKA, per germline (reference sequence). For the second PCR, which ran for 7 to 11 cycles, a sample-barcoded 5' primer and a J-beta primer mix were used. TCRdb independently ran MiXCR on the 5' RACE reads; one entry per CDR3 protein. Among approximately 1.5 million distinct CDR3 sequences listed, almost 35% were seen once. This clonotype was recorded many times. Antigen specificity is unknown. The genes are TRBV20-1 and TRBJ1-2; 10 nucleotides agree with TRBD1. The specimen was blood. This receptor was taken from a woman in her twenties or thirties in good health. The CDR3 coding sequence is TGCAGTGCTAGAGAGCCAATGACAGGGGGCCACTATGGCTACACCTTC. This encodes CSAREPMTGGHYGYTF.